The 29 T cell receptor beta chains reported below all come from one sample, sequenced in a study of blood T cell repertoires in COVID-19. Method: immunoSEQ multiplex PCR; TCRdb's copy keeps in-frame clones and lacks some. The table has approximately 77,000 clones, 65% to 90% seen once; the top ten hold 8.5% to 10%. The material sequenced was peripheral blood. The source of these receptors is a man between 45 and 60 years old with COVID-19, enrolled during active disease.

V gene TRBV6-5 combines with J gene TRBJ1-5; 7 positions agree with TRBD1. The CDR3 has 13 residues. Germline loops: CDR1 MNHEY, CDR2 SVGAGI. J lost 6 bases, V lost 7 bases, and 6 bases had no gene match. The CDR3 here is CASTTGWVQPQHF. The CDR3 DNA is TGTGCCAGCACGACAGGGTGGGTTCAGCCCCAGCATTTT.

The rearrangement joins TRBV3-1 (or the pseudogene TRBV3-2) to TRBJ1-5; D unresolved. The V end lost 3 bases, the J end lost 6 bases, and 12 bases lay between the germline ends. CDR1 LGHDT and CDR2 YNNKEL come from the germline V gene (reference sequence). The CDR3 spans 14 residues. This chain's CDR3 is CASSHGRTGQPQHF. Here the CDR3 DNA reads TGTGCCAGCAGCCATGGGAGGACGGGTCAGCCCCAGCATTTT.

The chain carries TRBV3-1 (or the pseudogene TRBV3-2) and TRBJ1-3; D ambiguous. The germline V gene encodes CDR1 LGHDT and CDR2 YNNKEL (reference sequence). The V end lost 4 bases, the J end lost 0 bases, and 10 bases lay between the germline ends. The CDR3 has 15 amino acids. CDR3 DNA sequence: TGTGCCAGCAGCCGTAATCAGAACTCTGGAAACACCATATATTTT. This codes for CASSRNQNSGNTIYF.

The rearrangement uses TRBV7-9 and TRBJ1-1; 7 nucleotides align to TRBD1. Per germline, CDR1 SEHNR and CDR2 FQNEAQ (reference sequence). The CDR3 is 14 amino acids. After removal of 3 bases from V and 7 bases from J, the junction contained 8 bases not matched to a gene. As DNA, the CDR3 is TGTGCCAGCAGCTTGGGACAGCGAATGGGTGAAGCTTTCTTT. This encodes CASSLGQRMGEAFF.

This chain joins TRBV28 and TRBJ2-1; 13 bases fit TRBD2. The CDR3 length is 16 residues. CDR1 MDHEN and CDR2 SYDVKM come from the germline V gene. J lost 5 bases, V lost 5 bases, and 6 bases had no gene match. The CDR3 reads CASSGPGLAGDNEQFF. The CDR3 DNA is TGTGCCAGCAGTGGCCCCGGACTAGCGGGAGACAATGAGCAGTTCTTC.

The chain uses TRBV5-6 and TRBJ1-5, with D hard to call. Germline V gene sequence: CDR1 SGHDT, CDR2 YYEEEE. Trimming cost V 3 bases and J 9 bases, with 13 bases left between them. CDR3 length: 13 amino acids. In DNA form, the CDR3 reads TGTGCCAGCAGCTCCGGACCGCGGGGGCCCCAGCATTTT. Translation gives CASSSGPRGPQHF. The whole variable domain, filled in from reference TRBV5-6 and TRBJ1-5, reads DAGVTQSPTHLIKTRGQQVTLRCSPKSGHDTVSWYQQALGQGPQFIFQYYEEEERQRGNFPDRFSGHQFPNYSSELNVNALLLGDSALYLCASSSGPRGPQHFGDGTRLSIL.

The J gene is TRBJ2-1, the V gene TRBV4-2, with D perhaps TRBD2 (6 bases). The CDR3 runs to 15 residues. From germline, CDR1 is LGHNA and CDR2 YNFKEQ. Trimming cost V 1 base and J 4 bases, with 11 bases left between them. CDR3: CASSQGSGGYNEQFF. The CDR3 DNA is TGTGCCAGCAGCCAAGGTAGCGGAGGTTACAATGAGCAGTTCTTC.

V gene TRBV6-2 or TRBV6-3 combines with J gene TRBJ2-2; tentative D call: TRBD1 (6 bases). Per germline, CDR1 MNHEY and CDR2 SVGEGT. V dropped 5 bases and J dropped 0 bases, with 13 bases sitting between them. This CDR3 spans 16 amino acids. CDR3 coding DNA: TGTGCCAGCAGTCGGATACAGGGTGCGAACACCGGGGAGCTGTTTTTT. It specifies CASSRIQGANTGELFF.

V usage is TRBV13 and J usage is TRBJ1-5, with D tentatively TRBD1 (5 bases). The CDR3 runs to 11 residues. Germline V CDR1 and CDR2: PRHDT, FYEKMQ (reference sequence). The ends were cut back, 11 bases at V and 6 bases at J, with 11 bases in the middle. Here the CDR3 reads CAGPGGQPQHF. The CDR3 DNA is TGTGCCGGACCCGGGGGTCAGCCCCAGCATTTT. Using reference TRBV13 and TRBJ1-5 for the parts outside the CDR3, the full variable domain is AAGVIQSPRHLIKEKRETATLKCYPIPRHDTVYWYQQGPGQDPQFLISFYEKMQSDKGSIPDRFSAQQFSDYHSELNMSSLELGDSALYFCAGPGGQPQHFGDGTRLSIL.

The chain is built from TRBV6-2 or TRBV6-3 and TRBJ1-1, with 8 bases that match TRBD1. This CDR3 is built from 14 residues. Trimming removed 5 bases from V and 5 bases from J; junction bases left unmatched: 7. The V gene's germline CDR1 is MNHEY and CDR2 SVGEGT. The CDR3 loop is CASSDRGEGTEAFF. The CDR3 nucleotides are TGTGCCAGCAGTGACAGGGGAGAAGGGACTGAAGCTTTCTTT.

The CDR3 region is CASSVGQGTLIEQYF. The CDR3 DNA sequence: TGTGCCAGCAGCGTAGGACAGGGGACTCTTATCGAGCAGTACTTC. The chain recombines TRBV9 with TRBJ2-7; 8 positions agree with TRBD1. V lost 0 bases, J lost 6 bases, and 8 bases stayed unmatched. CDR1 SGDLS and CDR2 YYNGEE come from the germline V gene. This CDR3 is 15 amino acids long.

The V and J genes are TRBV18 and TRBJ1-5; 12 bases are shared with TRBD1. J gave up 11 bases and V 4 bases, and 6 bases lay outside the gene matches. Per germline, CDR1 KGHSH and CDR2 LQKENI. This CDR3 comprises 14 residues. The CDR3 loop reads CASSLGQGAKTQHF. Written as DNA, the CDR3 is TGTGCCAGCTCACTGGGACAGGGGGCGAAAACCCAGCATTTT.

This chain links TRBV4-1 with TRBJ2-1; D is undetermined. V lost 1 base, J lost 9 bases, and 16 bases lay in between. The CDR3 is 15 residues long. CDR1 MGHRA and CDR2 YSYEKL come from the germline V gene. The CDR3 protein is CASSQAQALSREQFF. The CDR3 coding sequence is TGCGCCAGCAGCCAAGCCCAGGCGTTAAGTCGTGAGCAGTTCTTC.

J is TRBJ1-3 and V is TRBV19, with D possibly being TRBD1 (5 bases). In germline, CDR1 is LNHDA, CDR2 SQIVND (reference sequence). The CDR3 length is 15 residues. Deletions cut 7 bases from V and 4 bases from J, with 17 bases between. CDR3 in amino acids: CASTSAGMKGNTIYF. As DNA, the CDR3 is TGTGCCAGTACCAGCGCAGGGATGAAGGGAAACACCATATATTTT.

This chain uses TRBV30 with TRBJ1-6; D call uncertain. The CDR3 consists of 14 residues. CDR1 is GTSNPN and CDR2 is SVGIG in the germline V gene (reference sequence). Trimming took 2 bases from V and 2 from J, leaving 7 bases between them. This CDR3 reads CAWSLGAYNSPLHF. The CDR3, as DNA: TGTGCCTGGAGTCTCGGGGCCTATAATTCACCCCTCCACTTT.

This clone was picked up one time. The CDR3 nucleotides read TGTGCCAGCTCACCGGACAGGGCTGAAAAACTGTTTTTT. This sequence encodes CASSPDRAEKLFF. The chain employs TRBV18 and TRBJ1-4, with 8 bases that match TRBD1. Germline V gives CDR1 KGHSH, CDR2 LQKENI. The CDR3 length is 13 residues. The J segment lost 7 bases and the V segment lost 3 bases, leaving 1 base of the junction unmatched.

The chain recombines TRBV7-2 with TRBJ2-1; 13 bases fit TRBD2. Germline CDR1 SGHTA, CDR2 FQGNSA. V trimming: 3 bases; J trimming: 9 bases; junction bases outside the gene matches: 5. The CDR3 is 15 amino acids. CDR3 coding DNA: TGTGCCAGCAGCTTTACTAGCGGGAGGGCCCCTGAGCAGTTCTTC. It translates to CASSFTSGRAPEQFF.

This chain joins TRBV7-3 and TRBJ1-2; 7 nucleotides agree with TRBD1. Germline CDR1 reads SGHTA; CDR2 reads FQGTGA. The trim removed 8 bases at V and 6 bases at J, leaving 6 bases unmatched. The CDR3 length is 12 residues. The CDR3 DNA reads TGTGCCAGCGCGACAGGGCAGGATGGCTACACCTTC. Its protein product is CASATGQDGYTF.

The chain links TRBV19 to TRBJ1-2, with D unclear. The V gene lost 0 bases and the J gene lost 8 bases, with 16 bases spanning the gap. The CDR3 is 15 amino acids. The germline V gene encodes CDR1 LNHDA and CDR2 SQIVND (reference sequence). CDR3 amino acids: CASSIDLSGRWGYTF. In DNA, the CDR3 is TGTGCCAGTAGTATAGATCTGAGCGGAAGATGGGGCTACACCTTC.

The CDR3 sequence: CASSYSWTVMNTEAFF. In DNA form, the CDR3 reads TGTGCCAGCAGTTACTCCTGGACTGTAATGAACACTGAAGCTTTCTTT. V gene TRBV6-5 combines with J gene TRBJ1-1; D not resolved. This CDR3 is built from 16 residues. From germline, CDR1 is MNHEY and CDR2 SVGAGI. With 0 bases removed from V and 0 bases from J, the gap between germline ends came to 11 bases.

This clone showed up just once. CDR3 region: CASSVTSGRGYTQYF. For the CDR3, the DNA is TGTGCCAGCAGCGTAACTAGCGGGAGGGGATATACGCAGTATTTT. The chain uses TRBV3-1 (or the pseudogene TRBV3-2) and TRBJ2-3; 13 nucleotides line up with TRBD2. The CDR3 loop spans 15 amino acids. Germline V gene lookup returns CDR1 LGHDT and CDR2 YNNKEL (reference sequence). V dropped 5 bases and J dropped 7; count of bases not matched to a gene: 6.

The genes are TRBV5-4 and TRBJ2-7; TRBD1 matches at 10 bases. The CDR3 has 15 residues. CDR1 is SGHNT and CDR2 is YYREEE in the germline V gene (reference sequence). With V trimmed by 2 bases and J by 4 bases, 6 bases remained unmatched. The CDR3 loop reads CASSLLGTGDYEQYF. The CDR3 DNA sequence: TGTGCCAGCAGCTTACTAGGGACAGGGGATTACGAGCAGTACTTC.

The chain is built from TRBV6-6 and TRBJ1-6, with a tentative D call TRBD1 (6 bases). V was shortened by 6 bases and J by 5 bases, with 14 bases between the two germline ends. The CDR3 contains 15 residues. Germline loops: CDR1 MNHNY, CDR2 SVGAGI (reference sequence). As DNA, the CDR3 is TGTGCCAGCAGCCCCAAGGACAGAAATAATTCACCCCTCCACTTT. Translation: CASSPKDRNNSPLHF.

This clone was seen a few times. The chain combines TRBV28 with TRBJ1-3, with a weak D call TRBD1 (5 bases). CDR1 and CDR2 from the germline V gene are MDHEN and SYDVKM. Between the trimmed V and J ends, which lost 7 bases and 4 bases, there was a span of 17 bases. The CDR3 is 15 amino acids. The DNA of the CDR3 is TGTGCCAGCAAGGGACTTACCTTCTCCGGAAACACCATATATTTT. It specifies CASKGLTFSGNTIYF.

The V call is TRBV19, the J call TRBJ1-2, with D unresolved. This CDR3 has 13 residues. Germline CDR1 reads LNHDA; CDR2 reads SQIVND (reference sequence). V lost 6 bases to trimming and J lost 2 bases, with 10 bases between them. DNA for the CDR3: TGTGCCAGTAGCCTACAGCCCAACTATGGCTACACCTTC. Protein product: CASSLQPNYGYTF.

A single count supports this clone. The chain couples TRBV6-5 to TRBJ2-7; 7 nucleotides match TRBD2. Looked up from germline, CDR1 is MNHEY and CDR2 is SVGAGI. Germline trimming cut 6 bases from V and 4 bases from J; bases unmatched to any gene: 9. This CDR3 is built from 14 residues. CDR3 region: CASSPLGEGYEQYF. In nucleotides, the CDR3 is TGTGCCAGCAGCCCCCTCGGGGAGGGATACGAGCAGTACTTC.

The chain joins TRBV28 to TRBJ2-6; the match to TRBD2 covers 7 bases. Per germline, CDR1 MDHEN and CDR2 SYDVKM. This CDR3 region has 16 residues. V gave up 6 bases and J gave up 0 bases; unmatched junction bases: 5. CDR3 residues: CASRPGGSSGANVLTF. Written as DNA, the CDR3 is TGTGCCAGCAGACCCGGCGGGAGCTCTGGGGCCAACGTCCTGACTTTC. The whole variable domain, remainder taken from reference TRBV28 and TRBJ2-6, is DVKVTQSSRYLVKRTGEKVFLECVQDMDHENMFWYRQDPGLGLRLIYFSYDVKMKEKGDIPEGYSVSREKKERFSLILESASTNQTSMYLCASRPGGSSGANVLTFGAGSRLTVL.

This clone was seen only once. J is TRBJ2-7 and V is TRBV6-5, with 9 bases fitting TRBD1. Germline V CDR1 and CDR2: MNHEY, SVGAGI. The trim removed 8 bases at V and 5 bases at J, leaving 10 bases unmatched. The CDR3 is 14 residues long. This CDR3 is CASSAGTGSHEQYF. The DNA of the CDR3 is TGTGCCAGCTCCGCCGGGACAGGGAGTCACGAGCAGTACTTC.

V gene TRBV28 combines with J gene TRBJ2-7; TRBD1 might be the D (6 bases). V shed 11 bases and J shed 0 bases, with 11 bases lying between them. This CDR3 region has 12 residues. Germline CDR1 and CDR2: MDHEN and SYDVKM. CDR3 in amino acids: CAAQGISYEQYF. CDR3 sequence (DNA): TGTGCCGCTCAGGGGATCTCCTACGAGCAGTACTTC.